The 23 T cell receptor beta chains reported below all come from one sample, sequenced in a study of vaccination effects on CD4 cells after COVID-19. TCRdb keeps only in-frame clones here, not all; method: immunoSEQ multiplex PCR. In the table there are roughly 54,000 clones, 65% to 80% of which are singletons. The antigens these receptors bind are not known. Expansion with viral peptide pools was applied to antigen-specific CD4+ T cells by the ViraFEST assay prior to sequencing. The culture ran for 10 to 11 days, and then CD4+ T cells were isolated. This person caught SARS-CoV-2 sometime from March to December 2020, and PCR testing confirmed the infection. Source: CD4+ T cells from PBMCs cultured with HIV peptides, taken before COVID-19 vaccination. The sample's subset: HIV-1 Nef peptide pool negative control/reference culture. The receptors stem from a human donor who had a prior SARS-CoV-2 infection.

The V call is TRBV7-2, the J call TRBJ1-1; D might be TRBD1 (5 bases). The CDR3 spans 14 residues. Trimming removed 6 bases from V and 5 bases from J, with 16 bases in between. Germline V gene data show CDR1 as SGHTA and CDR2 as FQGNSA. The CDR3 nucleotides are TGTGCCAGCAGTCGGGGACGTGGGAATACTGAAGCTTTCTTT. Its protein product is CASSRGRGNTEAFF.

The V call is TRBV11-2, the J call TRBJ1-1; 7 nucleotides agree with TRBD1. The CDR3 has 13 amino acids. Germline assignment: CDR1 SGHAT and CDR2 FQNNGV. Losses at the gene ends were 6 bases for V and 3 bases for J; bases not matched to a gene: 4. Here the CDR3 reads CASRHTGDTEAFF. The CDR3 DNA is TGTGCCAGCAGGCATACAGGGGACACTGAAGCTTTCTTT. The whole variable domain, remainder taken from reference TRBV11-2 and TRBJ1-1, is EAGVAQSPRYKIIEKRQSVAFWCNPISGHATLYWYQQILGQGPKLLIQFQNNGVVDDSQLPKDRFSAERLKGVDSTLKIQPAKLEDSAVYLCASRHTGDTEAFFGQGTRLTVV.

This clone was seen a few times. The V and J genes are TRBV7-3 and TRBJ2-1, with TRBD1 identical over 9 bases. The CDR3 has 15 amino acids. The V segment lost 5 bases and the J segment 5 bases; nucleotides outside the gene matches: 7. The germline gives CDR1 SGHTA, CDR2 FQGTGA. In nucleotides, the CDR3 is TGTGCCAGCAGCCTCGGGACAGGGCTAAACAATGAGCAGTTCTTC. This translates into CASSLGTGLNNEQFF. Together with reference TRBV7-3 and TRBJ2-1, the CDR3 gives the full variable domain: GAGVSQTPSNKVTEKGKYVELRCDPISGHTALYWYRQSLGQGPEFLIYFQGTGAADDSGLPNDRFFAVRPEGSVSTLKIQRTERGDSAVYLCASSLGTGLNNEQFFGPGTRLTVL.

The chain links TRBV19 to TRBJ2-5, with 7 bases matching TRBD2. The V gene's germline CDR1 is LNHDA and CDR2 SQIVND (reference sequence). The CDR3 covers 17 residues. The junction had 14 bases not matched to a gene; V was cut back by 2 bases and J by 5 bases. The CDR3 nucleotides are TGTGCCAGTAGTATACTCCATTCAGCGGGGCCGCGGGAGACCCAGTACTTC. This codes for CASSILHSAGPRETQYF.

The chain has TRBV18 and TRBJ1-1; D perhaps matches TRBD1 (5 bases). From germline, CDR1 is KGHSH and CDR2 LQKENI. V lost 2 bases and J 4 bases, leaving 11 bases between the germline ends. The CDR3 is 14 residues long. The CDR3 sequence: CASSPRVGPTEAFF. In nucleotides, the CDR3 is TGTGCCAGCTCACCAAGGGTGGGGCCCACTGAAGCTTTCTTT.

The chain links TRBV7-8 to TRBJ2-3; 8 nucleotides line up with TRBD2. From germline, CDR1 is SGHVS and CDR2 FQNEAQ. Trimming removed 5 bases from V and 3 bases from J; junction bases left unmatched: 13. The CDR3 has 17 residues. CDR3 sequence: CASSLRGGHGWTDTQYF. In DNA, the CDR3 is TGTGCCAGCAGCCTACGGGGGGGCCATGGCTGGACAGATACGCAGTATTTT.

This clone occurred a few times. The chain uses TRBV5-1 and TRBJ2-5; 10 bases are a match to TRBD1. Germline V gives CDR1 SGHRS, CDR2 YFSETQ. This CDR3 is built from 17 residues. Trimming at V came to 2 bases and at J to 5 bases, leaving 12 bases not matched to a gene. This CDR3 reads CASSFTTGTGVAETQYF. The DNA of the CDR3 is TGCGCCAGCAGCTTTACCACGGGGACAGGGGTGGCGGAGACCCAGTACTTC.

This chain uses TRBV7-8 with TRBJ2-1; D not certain. V was shortened by 2 bases and J by 0 bases, with 2 bases between the two germline ends. Looked up from germline, CDR1 is SGHVS and CDR2 is FQNEAQ. There are 13 residues in the CDR3. The CDR3 here is CASSLSSYNEQFF. The CDR3 DNA follows: TGTGCCAGCAGCTTAAGCTCCTACAATGAGCAGTTCTTC.

The rearrangement joins TRBV11-3 to TRBJ2-1; D not certain. This CDR3 region has 14 residues. Germline V gene lookup returns CDR1 SGHNT and CDR2 YENEEA. Trimming took off 0 bases at V and 0 bases at J, with 3 bases between the two ends. The CDR3 here is CASSLDPSYNEQFF. CDR3 in DNA: TGTGCCAGCAGCTTAGATCCCTCCTACAATGAGCAGTTCTTC.

The J gene is TRBJ2-1, the V gene TRBV18, with no clear D. The germline V gene has CDR1 KGHSH and CDR2 LQKENI. This CDR3 spans 13 amino acids. Trimming took 5 bases from V and 1 from J, leaving 6 bases between them. CDR3 region: CASSENSYNEQFF. The CDR3 nucleotides are TGTGCCAGCTCAGAGAATTCCTACAATGAGCAGTTCTTC.

The chain combines TRBV5-8 with TRBJ1-1; possibly TRBD1 for D (6 bases). This CDR3 is 15 amino acids long. In germline, CDR1 is SGHTS, CDR2 YDEGEE. Trimming shortened V by 2 bases and J by 0 bases, and 11 bases separated the two germline ends. The CDR3 reads CASSFTDRMNTEAFF. The CDR3 DNA is TGTGCCAGCAGCTTCACTGACAGGATGAACACTGAAGCTTTCTTT.

This clone has more than one count but fewer than ten. J is TRBJ1-5 and V is TRBV2; no clear D. Germline CDR1 is SNHLY and CDR2 is FYNNEI. The CDR3 spans 16 residues. Trimming cost V 4 bases and J 5 bases, with 18 bases left between them. CDR3 DNA sequence: TGTGCCAGCAGTGCCCTGGACGTAAGGCTACATCAGCCCCAGCATTTT. Encoded protein: CASSALDVRLHQPQHF. Complete variable domain (other parts from reference TRBV2 and TRBJ1-5): EPEVTQTPSHQVTQMGQEVILRCVPISNHLYFYWYRQILGQKVEFLVSFYNNEISEKSEIFDDQFSVERPDGSNFTLKIRSTKLEDSAMYFCASSALDVRLHQPQHFGDGTRLSIL.

V is TRBV11-2 and J is TRBJ2-1; 14 bases fit TRBD2. Germline CDR1 reads SGHAT; CDR2 reads FQNNGV. V dropped 5 bases and J dropped 6; count of bases not matched to a gene: 3. This CDR3 comprises 15 residues. In nucleotides, the CDR3 is TGTGCCAGCAGCCCCGGGACTAGCGGGAGCAATGAGCAGTTCTTC. Residues: CASSPGTSGSNEQFF.

CDR3: CASSLASGKTDTQYF. CDR3 DNA: TGTGCCAGCAGCTTGGCCTCGGGGAAAACGGATACGCAGTATTTT. This chain connects TRBV7-2 to TRBJ2-3, with a tentative D call TRBD2 (5 bases). The CDR3 totals 15 residues. The germline V and J ends were trimmed by 3 bases and 6 bases, with 16 bases remaining between them. Germline lookup yields CDR1 SGHTA and CDR2 FQGNSA. The full variable domain, rest sourced from reference TRBV7-2 and TRBJ2-3, is GAGVSQSPSNKVTEKGKDVELRCDPISGHTALYWYRQSLGQGLEFLIYFQGNSAPDKSGLPSDRFSAERTGGSVSTLTIQRTQQEDSAVYLCASSLASGKTDTQYFGPGTRLTVL.

The chain couples TRBV5-6 to TRBJ1-2; tentatively, D is TRBD1 (5 bases). Germline V CDR1 and CDR2: SGHDT, YYEEEE. The length of the CDR3 is 13 residues. V gave up 0 bases and J gave up 2 bases, with 5 bases separating them. CDR3 sequence (DNA): TGTGCCAGCAGCTTGGGGGACAACTATGGCTACACCTTC. As protein: CASSLGDNYGYTF.

The V call is TRBV11-2, the J call TRBJ2-7; either TRBD1 or TRBD2 may fit D (6 bases each). This CDR3 has 17 residues. Germline V gene data show CDR1 as SGHAT and CDR2 as FQNNGV. The V gene lost 1 base and the J gene lost 6 bases, with 22 bases spanning the gap. As DNA, the CDR3 is TGTGCCAGCAGCTTAGCCAGCGGAGGGGGACCCACGACCGAGCAGTACTTC. Residues: CASSLASGGGPTTEQYF. Complete variable domain (other parts from reference TRBV11-2 and TRBJ2-7): EAGVAQSPRYKIIEKRQSVAFWCNPISGHATLYWYQQILGQGPKLLIQFQNNGVVDDSQLPKDRFSAERLKGVDSTLKIQPAKLEDSAVYLCASSLASGGGPTTEQYFGPGTRLTVT.

The rearrangement joins TRBV5-4 to TRBJ1-2; D not resolved. Germline values: CDR1 SGHNT, CDR2 YYREEE (reference sequence). The CDR3 contains 16 residues. The ends were cut back, 0 bases at V and 3 bases at J, with 15 bases in the middle. CDR3 DNA: TGTGCCAGCAGCTTGGATCTCGGAAGAAGCGACTATGGCTACACCTTC. Translating gives CASSLDLGRSDYGYTF. Complete variable domain (other parts from reference TRBV5-4 and TRBJ1-2): ETGVTQSPTHLIKTRGQQVTLRCSSQSGHNTVSWYQQALGQGPQFIFQYYREEENGRGNFPPRFSGLQFPNYSSELNVNALELDDSALYLCASSLDLGRSDYGYTFGSGTRLTVV.

The chain employs TRBV3-1 (or the pseudogene TRBV3-2) and TRBJ2-7; TRBD1 matches 8 bases. Germline values: CDR1 LGHDT, CDR2 YNNKEL (reference sequence). With V trimmed by 4 bases and J by 1 base, 27 bases remained unmatched. The length of the CDR3 is 22 residues. Here the CDR3 DNA reads TGTGCCAGCAGCCTACGGCAGGGGGCCGTAGCTTCACACGGTCCCCGGTCCTACGAGCAGTACTTC. It yields the protein CASSLRQGAVASHGPRSYEQYF.

This sequence joins TRBV19 and TRBJ1-5; D uncertain. Germline-derived CDR1 and CDR2 are LNHDA and SQIVND (reference sequence). Trimming took 1 base from V and 6 from J, leaving 10 bases between them. This CDR3 region has 14 residues. The CDR3 bases are TGTGCCAGTAGTATAGCGGCCCCGCCTCAGCCCCAGCATTTT. Amino acid sequence: CASSIAAPPQPQHF.

This sequence joins TRBV28 and TRBJ2-7, with D tentatively TRBD1 or TRBD2 (5 bases each). CDR1 and CDR2 (germline): MDHEN, SYDVKM. This CDR3 is built from 14 residues. Trimming took 0 bases from V and 2 from J, leaving 8 bases between them. The CDR3 DNA is TGTGCCAGCAGTTTATGGGGGGAACCCTACGAGCAGTACTTC. Encoded protein: CASSLWGEPYEQYF.

The chain has TRBV11-3 and TRBJ1-3, with D perhaps matching TRBD1 (6 bases). Deletions cut 0 bases from V and 3 bases from J, with 9 bases between. The CDR3 sequence is 15 residues long. Germline V gene data show CDR1 as SGHNT and CDR2 as YENEEA. CDR3 bases: TGTGCCAGCAGCTTAGATTGGGACATTGGAAACACCATATATTTT. Protein sequence: CASSLDWDIGNTIYF.

The genes are TRBV7-8 and TRBJ2-5; 8 positions match TRBD1. Trimming at V came to 1 base and at J to 5 bases, leaving 18 bases not matched to a gene. Germline CDR1 is SGHVS and CDR2 is FQNEAQ. The CDR3 is 19 residues long. The CDR3 coding sequence is TGTGCCAGCAGCTTAGGGGTCCGGTTGGCAGGGGGCTTGTGGGAGACCCAGTACTTC. It translates to CASSLGVRLAGGLWETQYF.

In this sample, this clone turned up a few times. The chain recombines TRBV4-1 with TRBJ2-1; 11 bases align to TRBD2. CDR3 length: 20 amino acids. The ends lost 1 base at V and 8 bases at J; junction bases unmatched: 19. The V gene's germline CDR1 is MGHRA and CDR2 YSYEKL. The CDR3 loop reads CASSQGRFLAGGATIDEQFF. CDR3 in DNA: TGCGCCAGCAGCCAAGGCCGTTTTCTAGCGGGAGGTGCCACTATAGATGAGCAGTTCTTC.